The entry that follows covers one T cell receptor (beta chain) sequence. The data were obtained in a study of T and B cells in COVID-19 patients. TRB was amplified from approximately 250-480 ng of blood genomic DNA. Multiplex PCR with BIOMED2 TRB-A/B primer pools amplified TRB rearrangements. TCRdb itself ran the multiplex PCR reads through MiXCR, one entry per CDR3 protein. The sample contains about 23,000 distinct CDR3 sequences, less than 30% of which appear only once. V dropped 0 bases and J dropped 4; count of bases not matched to a gene: 2. The germline V gene has CDR1 MNHEY and CDR2 SVGAGI. This CDR3 has 16 amino acids.

This chain links TRBV6-5 with TRBJ2-3; 12 bases are shared with TRBD1. The specimen was blood. This clonotype was obtained from a human donor who had recovered from COVID-19. The chain's CDR3 is CASSYSGTGGSDTQYF. The CDR3 DNA is TGTGCCAGCAGTTACTCCGGGACAGGGGGCTCAGATACGCAGTATTTT.